The 3 T cell receptor beta chains listed next were all sequenced from one sample in a study of OX40 agonist ivuxolimab in advanced cancers. Produced via immunoSEQ multiplex PCR; TCRdb's table is partial and in-frame only. The sample holds 80,000 to 100,000 clones, just under 95% seen once. The source was CD4+ or CD8+ T cells sorted from blood, collected in a trial of the OX40 agonist ivuxolimab. Source of these receptors: an adult with an advanced solid tumor such as melanoma, head and neck, liver or kidney cancer.

The chain employs TRBV16 and TRBJ2-6; D is unresolved. Germline-derived CDR1 and CDR2 are KGHSY and FQNENV. The CDR3 has 15 residues. Trimming pared 2 bases from V and 2 bases from J, leaving 7 bases between. DNA of the CDR3: TGTGCCAGCAGCCAAGTTGCTACTGGGGCCAACGTCCTGACTTTC. This sequence encodes CASSQVATGANVLTF. The whole variable domain, filled in from reference TRBV16 and TRBJ2-6, reads GEEVAQTPKHLVRGEGQKAKLYCAPIKGHSYVFWYQQVLKNEFKFLISFQNENVFDETGMPKERFSAKCLPNSPCSLEIQATKLEDSAVYFCASSQVATGANVLTFGAGSRLTVL.

This sequence joins TRBV4-1 and TRBJ1-3, with D uncertain. The CDR3 is 15 residues long. CDR1 MGHRA and CDR2 YSYEKL come from the germline V gene. Trimming removed 1 base from V and 0 bases from J, with 7 bases in between. For the CDR3, the DNA is TGCGCCAGCAGCCAAGGCAGGAGCTCTGGAAACACCATATATTTT. This sequence encodes CASSQGRSSGNTIYF.

The chain has TRBV28 and TRBJ1-4, with unresolved D. The length of the CDR3 is 12 residues. CDR1 is MDHEN and CDR2 is SYDVKM in the germline V gene. V dropped 5 bases and J dropped 8 bases, with 9 bases sitting between them. For the CDR3, the DNA is TGTGCCAGCAGTGCCATCTCAGAAAAACTGTTTTTT. It yields the protein CASSAISEKLFF. Together with reference TRBV28 and TRBJ1-4, the CDR3 gives the full variable domain: DVKVTQSSRYLVKRTGEKVFLECVQDMDHENMFWYRQDPGLGLRLIYFSYDVKMKEKGDIPEGYSVSREKKERFSLILESASTNQTSMYLCASSAISEKLFFGSGTQLSVL.